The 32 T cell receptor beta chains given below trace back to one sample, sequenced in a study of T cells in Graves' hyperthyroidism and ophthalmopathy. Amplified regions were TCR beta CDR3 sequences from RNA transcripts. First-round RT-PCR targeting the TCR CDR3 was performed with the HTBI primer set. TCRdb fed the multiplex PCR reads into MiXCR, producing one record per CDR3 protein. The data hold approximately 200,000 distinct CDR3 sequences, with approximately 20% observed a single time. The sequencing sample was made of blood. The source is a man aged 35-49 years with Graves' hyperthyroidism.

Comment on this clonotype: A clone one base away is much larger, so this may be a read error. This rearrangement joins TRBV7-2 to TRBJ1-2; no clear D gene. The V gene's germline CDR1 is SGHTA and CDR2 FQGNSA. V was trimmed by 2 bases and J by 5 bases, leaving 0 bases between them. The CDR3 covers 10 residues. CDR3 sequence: CASSLYGYTF. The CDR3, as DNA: TGTGCCAGCAGCTTATATGGCTACACCTTC.

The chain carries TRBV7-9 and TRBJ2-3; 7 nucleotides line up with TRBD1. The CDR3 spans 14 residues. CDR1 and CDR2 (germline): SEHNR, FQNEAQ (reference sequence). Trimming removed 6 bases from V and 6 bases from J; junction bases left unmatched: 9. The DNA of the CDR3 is TGTGCCAGCAGAGACAGGGCCGGCGTGGATACGCAGTATTTT. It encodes CASRDRAGVDTQYF. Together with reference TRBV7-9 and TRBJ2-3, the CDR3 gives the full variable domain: DTGVSQNPRHKITKRGQNVTFRCDPISEHNRLYWYRQTLGQGPEFLTYFQNEAQLEKSRLLSDRFSAERPKGSFSTLEIQRTEQGDSAMYLCASRDRAGVDTQYFGPGTRLTVL.

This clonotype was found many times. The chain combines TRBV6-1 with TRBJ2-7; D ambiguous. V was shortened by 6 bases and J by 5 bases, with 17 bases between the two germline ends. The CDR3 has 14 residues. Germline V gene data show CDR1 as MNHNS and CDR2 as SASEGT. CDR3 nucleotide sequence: TGTGCCAGCAGGCTTTCCGGCCTTCGGGACGAGCAGTACTTC. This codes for CASRLSGLRDEQYF.

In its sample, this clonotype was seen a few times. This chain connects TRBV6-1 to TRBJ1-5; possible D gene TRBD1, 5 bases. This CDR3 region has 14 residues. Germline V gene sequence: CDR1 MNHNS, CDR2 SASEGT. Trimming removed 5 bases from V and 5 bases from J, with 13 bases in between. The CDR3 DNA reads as TGTGCCAGCAGTCAGGGTCCGCCCCATCAGCCCCAGCATTTT. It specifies CASSQGPPHQPQHF.

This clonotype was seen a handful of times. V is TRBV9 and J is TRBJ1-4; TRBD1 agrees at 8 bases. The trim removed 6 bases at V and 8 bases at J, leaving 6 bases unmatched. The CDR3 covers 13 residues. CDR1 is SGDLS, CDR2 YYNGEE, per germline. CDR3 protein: CASTRDRSEKLFF. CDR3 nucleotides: TGTGCCAGCACCCGGGACAGGAGCGAAAAACTGTTTTTT.

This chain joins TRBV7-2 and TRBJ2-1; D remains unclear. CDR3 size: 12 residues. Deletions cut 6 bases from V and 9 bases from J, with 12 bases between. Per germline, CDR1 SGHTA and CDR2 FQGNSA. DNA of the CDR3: TGTGCCAGCAGTGCGCCTGTGGGTGAGCAGTTCTTC. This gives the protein CASSAPVGEQFF.

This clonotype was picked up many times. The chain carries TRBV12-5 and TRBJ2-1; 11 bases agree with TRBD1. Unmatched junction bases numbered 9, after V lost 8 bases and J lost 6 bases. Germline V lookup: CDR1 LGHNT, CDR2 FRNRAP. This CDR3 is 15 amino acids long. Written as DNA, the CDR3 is TGTGCTAGTTCGGCACCGGGACAGGGGGTCAATGAGCAGTTCTTC. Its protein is CASSAPGQGVNEQFF.

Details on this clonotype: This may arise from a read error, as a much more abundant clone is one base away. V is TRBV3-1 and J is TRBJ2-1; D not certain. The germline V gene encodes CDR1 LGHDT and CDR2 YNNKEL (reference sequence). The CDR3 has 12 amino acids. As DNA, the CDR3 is TGTGCCAGCAACCAAGAGGTAGGGGAGCAGTTCTTC. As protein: CASNQEVGEQFF.

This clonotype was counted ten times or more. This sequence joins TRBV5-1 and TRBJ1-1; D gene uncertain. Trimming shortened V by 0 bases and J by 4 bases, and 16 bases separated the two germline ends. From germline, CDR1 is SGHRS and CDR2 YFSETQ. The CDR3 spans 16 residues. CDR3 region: CASSLAGNHARTEAFF. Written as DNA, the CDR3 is TGCGCCAGCAGCTTGGCCGGCAATCACGCTCGCACTGAAGCTTTCTTT.

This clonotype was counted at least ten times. The CDR3 nucleotides are TGTGCCAGCAGCCAAGGCAGGACGGGAGCTTTCTTT. Protein product: CASSQGRTGAFF. V and J are TRBV3-1 and TRBJ1-1; D is uncertain. The germline gives CDR1 LGHDT, CDR2 YNNKEL (reference sequence). The CDR3 is 12 residues long. The V gene lost 1 base and the J gene lost 10 bases, with 10 bases spanning the gap.

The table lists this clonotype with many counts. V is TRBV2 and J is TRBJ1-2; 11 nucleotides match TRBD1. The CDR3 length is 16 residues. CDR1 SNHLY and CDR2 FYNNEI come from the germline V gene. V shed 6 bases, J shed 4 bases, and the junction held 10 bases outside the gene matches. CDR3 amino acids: CASSDDRTGGLYGYTF. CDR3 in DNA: TGTGCCAGCAGCGACGATAGGACAGGGGGCCTCTATGGCTACACCTTC.

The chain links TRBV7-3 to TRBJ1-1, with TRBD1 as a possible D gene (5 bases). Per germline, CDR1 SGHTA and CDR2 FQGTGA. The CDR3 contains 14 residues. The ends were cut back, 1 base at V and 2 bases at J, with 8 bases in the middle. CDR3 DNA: TGTGCCAGCAGCTTAAAGCAGGGAAACACTGAAGCTTTCTTT. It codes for CASSLKQGNTEAFF.

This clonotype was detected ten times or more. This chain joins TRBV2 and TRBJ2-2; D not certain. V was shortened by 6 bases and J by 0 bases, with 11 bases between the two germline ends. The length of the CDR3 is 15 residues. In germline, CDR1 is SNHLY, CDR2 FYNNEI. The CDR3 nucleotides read TGTGCCAGCAGAAAGTTAAACGCGAACACCGGGGAGCTGTTTTTT. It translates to CASRKLNANTGELFF.

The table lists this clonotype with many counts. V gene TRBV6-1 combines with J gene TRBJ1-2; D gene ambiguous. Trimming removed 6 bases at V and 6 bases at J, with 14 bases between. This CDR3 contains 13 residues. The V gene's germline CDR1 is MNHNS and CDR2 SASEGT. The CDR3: CASRRVPRDGYTF. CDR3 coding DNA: TGTGCCAGCAGAAGGGTCCCTCGGGATGGCTACACCTTC.

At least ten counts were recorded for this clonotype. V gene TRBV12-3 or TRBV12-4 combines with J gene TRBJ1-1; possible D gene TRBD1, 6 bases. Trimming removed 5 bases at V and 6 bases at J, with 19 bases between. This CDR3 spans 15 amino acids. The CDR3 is CASSTLGGGNAEAFF. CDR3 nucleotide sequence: TGTGCCAGCAGTACCCTGGGCGGGGGCAACGCTGAAGCTTTCTTT.

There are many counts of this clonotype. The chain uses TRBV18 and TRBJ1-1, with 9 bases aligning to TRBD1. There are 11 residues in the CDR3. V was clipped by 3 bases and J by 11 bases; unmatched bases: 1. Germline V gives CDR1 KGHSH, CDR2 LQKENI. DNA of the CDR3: TGTGCCAGCTCACCCGGACAGGGGGCTTTCTTT. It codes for CASSPGQGAFF.

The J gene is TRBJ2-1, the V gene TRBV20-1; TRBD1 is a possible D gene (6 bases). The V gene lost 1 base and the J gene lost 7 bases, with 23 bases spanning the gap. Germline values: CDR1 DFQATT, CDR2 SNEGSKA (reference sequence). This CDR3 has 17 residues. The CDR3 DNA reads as TGCAGTGCTAGAGCCGCCAACAGGGTAGATTGGGCTAATGAGCAGTTCTTC. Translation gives CSARAANRVDWANEQFF.

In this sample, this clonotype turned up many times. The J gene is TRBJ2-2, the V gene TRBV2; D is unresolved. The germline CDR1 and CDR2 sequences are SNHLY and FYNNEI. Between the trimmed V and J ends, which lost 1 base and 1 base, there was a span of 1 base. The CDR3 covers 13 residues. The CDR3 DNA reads TGTGCCAGCAGTGAAGAGAACACCGGGGAGCTGTTTTTT. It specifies CASSEENTGELFF.

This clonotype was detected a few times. CDR3 amino acids: CASSYDRGRGTGELFF. The CDR3 nucleotides read TGTGCCAGCAGCTATGACAGGGGGAGAGGCACCGGGGAGCTGTTTTTT. The J gene is TRBJ2-2, the V gene TRBV7-9; 9 positions agree with TRBD1. The V segment lost 4 bases and the J segment 4 bases; nucleotides outside the gene matches: 7. This CDR3 has 16 residues. CDR1 and CDR2 from the germline V gene are SEHNR and FQNEAQ (reference sequence).

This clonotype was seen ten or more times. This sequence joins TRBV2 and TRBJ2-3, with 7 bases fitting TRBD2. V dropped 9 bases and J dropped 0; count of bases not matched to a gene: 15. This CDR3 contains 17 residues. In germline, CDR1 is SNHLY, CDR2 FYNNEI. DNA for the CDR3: TGTGCCAGAGGGTTGGGGGGGGGGGGATCTAGCACAGATACGCAGTATTTT. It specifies CARGLGGGGSSTDTQYF.

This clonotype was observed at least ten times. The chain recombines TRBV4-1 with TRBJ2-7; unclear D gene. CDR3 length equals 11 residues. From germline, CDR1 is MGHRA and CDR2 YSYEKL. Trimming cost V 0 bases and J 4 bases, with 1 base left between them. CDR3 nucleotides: TGCGCCAGCAGCCAAGAGTACGAGCAGTACTTC. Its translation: CASSQEYEQYF.

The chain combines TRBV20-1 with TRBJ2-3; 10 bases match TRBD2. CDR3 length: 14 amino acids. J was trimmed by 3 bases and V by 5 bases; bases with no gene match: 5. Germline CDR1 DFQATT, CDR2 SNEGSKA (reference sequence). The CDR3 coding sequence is TGCAGTGCTGTAACTAGCGGGGTAACAGATACGCAGTATTTT. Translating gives CSAVTSGVTDTQYF.

CDR3 region: CASSSPRSFQETQYF. As DNA, the CDR3 is TGTGCCAGCAGTAGCCCTCGGAGTTTCCAAGAGACCCAGTACTTC. The chain is built from TRBV6-1 and TRBJ2-5; D not certain. CDR3 length: 15 amino acids. The V gene lost 5 bases and the J gene lost 1 base, with 14 bases spanning the gap. CDR1 and CDR2 (germline): MNHNS, SASEGT.

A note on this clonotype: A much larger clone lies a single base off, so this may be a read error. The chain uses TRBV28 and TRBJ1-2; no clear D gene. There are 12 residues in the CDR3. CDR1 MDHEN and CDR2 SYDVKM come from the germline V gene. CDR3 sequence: CASSLERYGYIF. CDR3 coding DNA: TGTGCCAGCAGTTTAGAGCGGTATGGCTACATCTTC.

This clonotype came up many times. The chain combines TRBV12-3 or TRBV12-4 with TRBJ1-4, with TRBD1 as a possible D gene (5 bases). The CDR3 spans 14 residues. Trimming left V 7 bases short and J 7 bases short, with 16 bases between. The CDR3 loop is CASIRTGAGEKLFF. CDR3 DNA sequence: TGTGCCAGCATCCGGACTGGGGCGGGTGAAAAACTGTTTTTT.

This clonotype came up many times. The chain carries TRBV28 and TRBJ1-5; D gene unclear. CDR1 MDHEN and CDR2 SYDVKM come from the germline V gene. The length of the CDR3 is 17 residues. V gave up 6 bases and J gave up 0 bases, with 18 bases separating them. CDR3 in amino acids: CASRALNRVYSNQPQHF. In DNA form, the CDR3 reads TGTGCCAGCAGAGCCCTAAATAGGGTGTATAGCAATCAGCCCCAGCATTTT.

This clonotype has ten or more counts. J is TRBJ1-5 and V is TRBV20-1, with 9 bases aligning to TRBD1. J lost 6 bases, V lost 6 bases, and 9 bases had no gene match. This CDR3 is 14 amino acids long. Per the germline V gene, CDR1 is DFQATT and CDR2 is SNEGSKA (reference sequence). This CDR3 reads CSAEDRGKSQPQHF. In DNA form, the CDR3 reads TGCAGTGCCGAGGACAGGGGTAAAAGTCAGCCCCAGCATTTT.

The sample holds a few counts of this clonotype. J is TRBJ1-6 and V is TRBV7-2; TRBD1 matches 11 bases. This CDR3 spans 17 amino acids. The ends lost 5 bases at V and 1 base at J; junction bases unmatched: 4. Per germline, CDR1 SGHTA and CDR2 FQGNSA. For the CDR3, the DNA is TGTGCCAGCAGCCAAGGGACAGGGGGATCCTATAATTCACCCCTCCACTTT. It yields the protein CASSQGTGGSYNSPLHF.

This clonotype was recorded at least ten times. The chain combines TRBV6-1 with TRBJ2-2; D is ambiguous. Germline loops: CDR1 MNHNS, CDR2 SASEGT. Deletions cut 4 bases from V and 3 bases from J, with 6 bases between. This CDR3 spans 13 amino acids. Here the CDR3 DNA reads TGTGCCAGCAGTGTCGAATACACCGGGGAGCTGTTTTTT. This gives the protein CASSVEYTGELFF.

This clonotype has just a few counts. CDR3 DNA sequence: TGTGCCAGCAGTGCGTTGACAGGGGTGATTGGAGAGACCCAGTACTTC. Encoded protein: CASSALTGVIGETQYF. The chain joins TRBV2 to TRBJ2-5; 8 nucleotides line up with TRBD1. V gave up 4 bases and J gave up 4 bases; unmatched junction bases: 11. The germline gives CDR1 SNHLY, CDR2 FYNNEI. This CDR3 comprises 16 residues. The variable domain in full, with the rest retrieved from reference TRBV2 and TRBJ2-5, is EPEVTQTPSHQVTQMGQEVILRCVPISNHLYFYWYRQILGQKVEFLVSFYNNEISEKSEIFDDQFSVERPDGSNFTLKIRSTKLEDSAMYFCASSALTGVIGETQYFGPGTRLLVL.

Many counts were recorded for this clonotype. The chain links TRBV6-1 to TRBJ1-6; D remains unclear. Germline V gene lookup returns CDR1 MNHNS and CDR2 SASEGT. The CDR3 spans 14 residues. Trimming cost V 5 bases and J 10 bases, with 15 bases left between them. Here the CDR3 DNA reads TGTGCCAGCAGTTTACGGGAAATTGGATCACCCCTCCACTTT. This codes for CASSLREIGSPLHF.

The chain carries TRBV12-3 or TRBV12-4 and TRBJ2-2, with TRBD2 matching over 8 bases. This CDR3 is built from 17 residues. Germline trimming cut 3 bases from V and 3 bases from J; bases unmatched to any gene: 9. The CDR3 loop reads CASSFPGGTGHTGELFF. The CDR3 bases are TGTGCCAGCAGTTTTCCGGGAGGGACGGGGCACACCGGGGAGCTGTTTTTT.